Shown below are 30 T cell receptor beta chains from a single sample sequenced in a study of T cells in localized non-small cell lung cancer. Assay used: immunoSEQ multiplex PCR; TCRdb lists only in-frame clones, some missing. The sample carries about 77,000 clones, 70% to 90% recorded once. The specimen comprised peripheral blood, sampled before any cancer treatment. These receptors were obtained from a woman between 35 and 75 years old with stage I squamous cell lung carcinoma.

This chain uses TRBV7-9 with TRBJ2-7, with TRBD2 matching 12 bases. The CDR3 is 15 amino acids. The V gene's germline CDR1 is SEHNR and CDR2 FQNEAQ (reference sequence). With 5 bases clipped from V and 3 bases from J, the junction kept 5 bases outside the gene matches. The CDR3 spells CASSTTSGGNYEQYF. The CDR3 DNA reads TGTGCCAGCAGCACTACTAGCGGGGGGAACTACGAGCAGTACTTC.

The chain uses TRBV27 and TRBJ1-4; tentatively, D is TRBD1 (6 bases). V was trimmed by 5 bases and J by 7 bases, leaving 14 bases between them. CDR3 length: 14 amino acids. The germline V gene encodes CDR1 MNHEY and CDR2 SMNVEV (reference sequence). The CDR3 bases are TGTGCCAGCAGTCGGGGGCGCGGGGGTGAAAAACTGTTTTTT. Translating gives CASSRGRGGEKLFF.

The chain links TRBV5-6 to TRBJ2-2, with 7 nucleotides matching TRBD2. Germline CDR1 is SGHDT and CDR2 is YYEEEE. Losses at the gene ends were 6 bases for V and 6 bases for J; bases not matched to a gene: 11. The CDR3 loop spans 15 amino acids. The CDR3 region is CASNRLASWAGELFF. The CDR3 DNA reads TGTGCCAGCAACCGACTAGCTAGTTGGGCCGGGGAGCTGTTTTTT.

The chain employs TRBV5-1 and TRBJ2-7; a weak D match, TRBD1 (6 bases). The CDR3 runs to 16 residues. Germline lookup yields CDR1 SGHRS and CDR2 YFSETQ. Trimming took off 0 bases at V and 4 bases at J, with 17 bases between the two ends. CDR3: CASSLAPGGQQYEQYF. The DNA of the CDR3 is TGCGCCAGCAGCTTGGCCCCCGGCGGACAGCAATACGAGCAGTACTTC.

V usage is TRBV5-1 and J usage is TRBJ1-4; D unresolved. Germline V gene sequence: CDR1 SGHRS, CDR2 YFSETQ. The CDR3 loop spans 14 amino acids. Trimming removed 3 bases at V and 8 bases at J, with 14 bases between. CDR3 region: CASSSQAPKEKLFF. CDR3 DNA sequence: TGCGCCAGCAGCTCCCAGGCCCCGAAGGAAAAACTGTTTTTT.

This chain connects TRBV7-9 to TRBJ2-1; 8 positions match TRBD1. Germline CDR1 reads SEHNR; CDR2 reads FQNEAQ (reference sequence). The V gene end was trimmed by 5 bases and the J gene end by 6 bases; junction bases not matched to a gene: 9. This CDR3 comprises 15 residues. The CDR3 protein is CASSVWTGRSNEQFF. The CDR3 bases are TGTGCCAGCAGCGTCTGGACAGGGAGAAGCAATGAGCAGTTCTTC. The full variable domain, completed using reference TRBV7-9 and TRBJ2-1, is DTGVSQNPRHKITKRGQNVTFRCDPISEHNRLYWYRQTLGQGPEFLTYFQNEAQLEKSRLLSDRFSAERPKGSFSTLEIQRTEQGDSAMYLCASSVWTGRSNEQFFGPGTRLTVL.

This clone was seen a single time. This chain links TRBV29-1 with TRBJ1-3; D uncertain. Germline CDR1 and CDR2: SQVTM and ANQGSEA. Deletions cut 7 bases from V and 4 bases from J, with 23 bases between. The CDR3 runs to 16 residues. The CDR3 coding sequence is TGCAGCGCAACCGGTCAACCGGGAACTGCCGGAAACACCATATATTTT. Its protein product is CSATGQPGTAGNTIYF. The whole variable domain, filled in from reference TRBV29-1 and TRBJ1-3, reads SAVISQKPSRDICQRGTSLTIQCQVDSQVTMMFWYRQQPGQSLTLIATANQGSEATYESGFVIDKFPISRPNLTFSTLTVSNMSPEDSSIYLCSATGQPGTAGNTIYFGEGSWLTVV.

This clone was detected only a few times. This chain uses TRBV15 with TRBJ1-4, with D unclear. From germline, CDR1 is LNHNV and CDR2 YYDKDF (reference sequence). This CDR3 is built from 13 residues. V was pared by 5 bases and J by 2 bases, with 6 bases between. CDR3 DNA: TGTGCCACCAGCCAGTATACTAATGAAAAACTGTTTTTT. It translates to CATSQYTNEKLFF.

V is TRBV5-5 and J is TRBJ2-2, with D perhaps TRBD1 (5 bases). Trimming stripped 4 bases from V and 9 bases from J, with 13 bases between. The length of the CDR3 is 13 residues. Germline loops: CDR1 SGHKS, CDR2 YYEKEE (reference sequence). The CDR3 sequence: CASSLQVLRELFF. The CDR3 DNA follows: TGTGCCAGCAGCCTACAGGTTTTGAGGGAGCTGTTTTTT. Filled out from reference TRBV5-5 and TRBJ2-2, the complete variable domain reads DAGVTQSPTHLIKTRGQQVTLRCSPISGHKSVSWYQQVLGQGPQFIFQYYEKEERGRGNFPDRFSARQFPNYSSELNVNALLLGDSALYLCASSLQVLRELFFGEGSRLTVL.

This chain connects TRBV18 to TRBJ1-5, with TRBD1 matching over 8 bases. The CDR3 runs to 16 residues. The germline CDR1 and CDR2 sequences are KGHSH and LQKENI. V shed 6 bases, J shed 4 bases, and the junction held 11 bases outside the gene matches. CDR3 sequence: CASSPKRDRRNQPQHF. The CDR3 coding sequence is TGTGCCAGCTCGCCTAAAAGGGACAGGAGGAATCAGCCCCAGCATTTT.

V usage is TRBV2 and J usage is TRBJ2-7, with 8 bases that match TRBD2. The CDR3 sequence is 14 residues long. Germline lookup yields CDR1 SNHLY and CDR2 FYNNEI. The V and J ends lost 3 bases and 4 bases, in that order; junction bases with no gene match: 5. DNA of the CDR3: TGTGCCAGCAGTGAGGGTAGCGGGATGTACGAGCAGTACTTC. Its translation is CASSEGSGMYEQYF. The full variable domain, its missing parts supplied by reference TRBV2 and TRBJ2-7, is EPEVTQTPSHQVTQMGQEVILRCVPISNHLYFYWYRQILGQKVEFLVSFYNNEISEKSEIFDDQFSVERPDGSNFTLKIRSTKLEDSAMYFCASSEGSGMYEQYFGPGTRLTVT.

This sequence joins TRBV12-5 and TRBJ1-5; tentative D call: TRBD1 (5 bases). Trimming cost V 6 bases and J 3 bases, with 21 bases left between them. The CDR3 loop spans 17 amino acids. Germline V gene lookup returns CDR1 LGHNT and CDR2 FRNRAP. The CDR3 region is CASGPAGTGYANQPQHF. Here the CDR3 DNA reads TGTGCTAGTGGGCCAGCCGGGACGGGCTACGCCAATCAGCCCCAGCATTTT.

The chain employs TRBV6-4 and TRBJ1-6; perhaps TRBD1 as D (5 bases). This CDR3 contains 13 residues. Germline assignment: CDR1 MRHNA and CDR2 SNTAGT. Trimming pared 0 bases from V and 8 bases from J, leaving 5 bases between. The CDR3 region is CASSDSGDSPLHF. The CDR3 coding sequence is TGTGCCAGCAGTGACTCGGGGGATTCACCCCTCCACTTT.

This rearrangement joins TRBV29-1 to TRBJ2-4; either TRBD1 or TRBD2 may fit D (5 bases each). The V gene lost 6 bases and the J gene lost 6 bases, with 18 bases spanning the gap. The CDR3 runs to 14 residues. Germline-derived CDR1 and CDR2 are SQVTM and ANQGSEA. The CDR3 bases are TGCAGCGTACCGGGGCAGGGCTATACAAACATTCAGTACTTC. This sequence encodes CSVPGQGYTNIQYF.

The J gene is TRBJ2-5, the V gene TRBV2; maybe TRBD1 (6 bases). Germline values: CDR1 SNHLY, CDR2 FYNNEI. CDR3 length equals 13 residues. Trimming took off 6 bases at V and 7 bases at J, with 15 bases between the two ends. The chain's CDR3 is CASSARGSGTQYF. CDR3 DNA sequence: TGTGCCAGCAGCGCCAGGGGATCTGGGACCCAGTACTTC.

On this clone: The conserved phenylalanine or tryptophan normally closing the CDR3 is absent here, so this likely arose from a read error. No DNA is shown, since the ends of the CDR3 on it are uncertain; the CDR3 is the one TCRdb lists. V usage is TRBV29-1 and J usage is TRBJ1-1; the DNA was not compared with TRBD1, the D call given in the table. From germline, CDR1 is SQVTM and CDR2 ANQGSEA. The CDR3 extends over 12 residues, inclusive of both ends. CDR3 region: CSVEALGAARVL.

This chain joins TRBV27 and TRBJ1-2; D ambiguous. Germline CDR1 reads MNHEY; CDR2 reads SMNVEV (reference sequence). V shed 5 bases and J shed 7 bases, with 20 bases lying between them. The CDR3 is 15 residues long. This chain's CDR3 is CASSPNPGSRSGYTF. The CDR3 nucleotides read TGTGCCAGCAGTCCCAACCCTGGGTCAAGAAGTGGCTACACCTTC.

V usage is TRBV7-9 and J usage is TRBJ2-1; tentative D call: TRBD1 (5 bases). Trimming stripped 5 bases from V and 3 bases from J, with 14 bases between. The length of the CDR3 is 15 residues. Germline CDR1 is SEHNR and CDR2 is FQNEAQ (reference sequence). This CDR3 reads CASSADSRHYNEQFF. The CDR3 DNA sequence: TGTGCCAGCAGCGCCGACAGTAGGCACTACAATGAGCAGTTCTTC.

The V gene is TRBV19, the J gene TRBJ1-2; D gene ambiguous. The germline V gene encodes CDR1 LNHDA and CDR2 SQIVND (reference sequence). V was trimmed by 4 bases and J by 5 bases, leaving 17 bases between them. CDR3 length: 15 amino acids. CDR3 residues: CASSTAATSPYGYTF. CDR3 in DNA: TGTGCCAGTAGTACCGCAGCGACTAGCCCATATGGCTACACCTTC.

This rearrangement joins TRBV30 to TRBJ1-1, with TRBD1 matching over 8 bases. The J segment lost 10 bases and the V segment lost 2 bases, leaving 12 bases of the junction unmatched. The CDR3 contains 14 residues. The germline gives CDR1 GTSNPN, CDR2 SVGIG (reference sequence). The CDR3 spells CAWSRFRGRDRAFF. For the CDR3, the DNA is TGTGCCTGGAGTCGTTTCAGGGGGCGAGATCGAGCTTTCTTT.

V usage is TRBV9 and J usage is TRBJ1-1; D is unresolved. The CDR3 contains 16 residues. Germline CDR1 and CDR2: SGDLS and YYNGEE. Between the trimmed V and J ends, which lost 0 bases and 2 bases, there was a span of 14 bases. The CDR3 region is CASSVGAASINTEAFF. As DNA, the CDR3 is TGTGCCAGCAGCGTAGGGGCAGCCTCTATCAACACTGAAGCTTTCTTT.

The chain uses TRBV10-2 and TRBJ2-7; TRBD1 is a possible D gene (5 bases). The CDR3 extends over 13 amino acids. V lost 6 bases and J lost 3, with 12 bases in between. Per germline, CDR1 WSHSY and CDR2 SAAADI. The CDR3 coding sequence is TGCGCCAGCAGACCCGACAGAGACTACGAGCAGTACTTC. It translates to CASRPDRDYEQYF.

This chain joins TRBV27 and TRBJ1-2, with D possibly TRBD1 on 5 matching bases. The ends were cut back, 2 bases at V and 7 bases at J, with 11 bases in the middle. The CDR3 sequence is 13 residues long. CDR1 is MNHEY and CDR2 is SMNVEV in the germline V gene (reference sequence). The CDR3 coding sequence is TGTGCCAGCAGTTTAGAGGGGCTACGTGGCTACACCTTC. Translation: CASSLEGLRGYTF.

The chain uses TRBV9 and TRBJ1-2; 7 nucleotides align to TRBD1. Trimming at V came to 1 base and at J to 6 bases, leaving 9 bases not matched to a gene. CDR3 length: 15 amino acids. Germline CDR1 SGDLS, CDR2 YYNGEE. The CDR3 sequence is CASSVRRQGQNGYTF. As DNA, the CDR3 is TGTGCCAGCAGCGTACGAAGACAGGGCCAAAATGGCTACACCTTC.

The gene calls are TRBV7-2 and TRBJ2-1, with D tentatively TRBD2 (7 bases). There are 17 residues in the CDR3. The V end was cut by 3 bases, the J end by 0 bases, with 15 bases between. Germline loops: CDR1 SGHTA, CDR2 FQGNSA. CDR3 region: CASSLRGGAYSYNEQFF. CDR3 DNA sequence: TGTGCCAGCAGCTTGAGAGGGGGGGCCTACTCCTACAATGAGCAGTTCTTC.

CDR3 DNA sequence: TGTGCCAGCAGTTACCAGCAGGGGGATAACTACGAGCAGTACTTC. It is translated as CASSYQQGDNYEQYF. The J gene is TRBJ2-7, the V gene TRBV6-5; the match to TRBD1 covers 7 bases. The CDR3 covers 15 residues. Germline CDR1 and CDR2: MNHEY and SVGAGI. With 2 bases clipped from V and 3 bases from J, the junction kept 7 bases outside the gene matches.

V is TRBV30 and J is TRBJ1-2; possibly TRBD1 for D (5 bases). Germline V gene lookup returns CDR1 GTSNPN and CDR2 SVGIG (reference sequence). V was pared by 3 bases and J by 1 base, with 15 bases between. The CDR3 is 15 residues long. CDR3 loop: CAWSLSGGGNYGYTF. The CDR3 DNA sequence: TGTGCCTGGAGCCTTTCGGGGGGAGGTAACTATGGCTACACCTTC.

The CDR3 loop is CASSWGGTGNTEAFF. The CDR3 nucleotides read TGTGCCAGCAGTTGGGGGGGGACAGGGAACACTGAAGCTTTCTTT. The chain couples TRBV2 to TRBJ1-1, with 8 bases identical to TRBD1. Germline loops: CDR1 SNHLY, CDR2 FYNNEI. The CDR3 length is 15 residues. After removal of 5 bases from V and 1 base from J, the junction contained 6 bases not matched to a gene.

The chain couples TRBV2 to TRBJ2-5; D is undetermined. Germline loops: CDR1 SNHLY, CDR2 FYNNEI. This CDR3 region has 11 residues. The V and J ends lost 6 bases and 1 base respectively, with 3 bases between them. The CDR3 bases are TGTGCCAGCAGGTTCCAAGAGACCCAGTACTTC. Translated, it gives CASRFQETQYF.

V gene TRBV9 combines with J gene TRBJ2-1; 9 bases map to TRBD2. V gave up 3 bases and J gave up 8 bases; unmatched junction bases: 9. CDR1 and CDR2 (germline): SGDLS, YYNGEE. This CDR3 comprises 15 residues. In nucleotides, the CDR3 is TGTGCCAGCAGCGCCCGGGGGACTAGCAGGCATGAGCAGTTCTTC. Protein sequence: CASSARGTSRHEQFF.